A selection of T cell receptor beta chains follows, all from one sample in a study of OX40 agonist ivuxolimab in advanced cancers. TCRdb's table, derived via immunoSEQ multiplex PCR, lists solely in-frame clones and lacks some. The sample lists 35,000 to 50,000 clones, around 90% seen once, with roughly 18% in the top ten. The material sequenced was CD4+ or CD8+ T cells sorted from blood, taken in a trial of the OX40 agonist ivuxolimab. The receptors shown here come from an adult with an advanced solid tumor such as melanoma, head and neck, liver or kidney cancer. Each CDR3 is given with its conserved first and last residue. D genes are given only for firm matches. Expanded clones get a size class; other rows say once, few or many, or leave the size out.

v_call	j_call	d_call	clone_size	cdr3_aa	cdr3_nt
TRBV5-8	TRBJ2-1	.	once	CASRLGASEQFF	TGTGCCAGCAGGCTAGGGGCGTCTGAGCAGTTCTTC
TRBV4-1	TRBJ1-2	TRBD1	.	CASSQTTGTGNYGYTF	TGCGCCAGCAGCCAAACTACCGGGACAGGGAACTATGGCTACACCTTC
TRBV7-9	TRBJ1-1	.	.	CASSLESESIRVVNTEAFF	TGTGCCAGCAGCTTAGAATCTGAGAGTATTAGGGTCGTGAACACTGAAGCTTTCTTT
TRBV18	TRBJ2-5	TRBD2	.	CASSPPPGLAGLETQYF	TGTGCCAGCTCACCACCTCCGGGACTAGCGGGGCTTGAGACCCAGTACTTC
TRBV9	TRBJ1-1	TRBD1	.	CASSVVTGDTEAFF	TGTGCCAGCAGCGTAGTAACAGGGGACACTGAAGCTTTCTTT
TRBV6-5	TRBJ2-2	.	.	CASSGQGGGTGELFF	TGTGCCAGCAGTGGGCAGGGCGGTGGCACCGGGGAGCTGTTTTTT
TRBV28	TRBJ2-1	TRBD1	once	CASSLPPQGTGKNNEQFF	TGTGCCAGCAGCTTACCACCCCAGGGGACAGGGAAGAACAATGAGCAGTTCTTC
TRBV6-5	TRBJ1-5	.	.	CASSLGPPNQPQHF	TGTGCCAGCAGTTTGGGACCGCCCAATCAGCCCCAGCATTTT
TRBV7-3	TRBJ2-7	.	few	CASSPNHYYEQYF	TGTGCCAGCAGCCCTAACCACTACTACGAGCAGTACTTC
TRBV11-2	TRBJ2-2	.	.	CASSLEEGELFF	TGTGCCAGCAGCTTAGAGGAGGGGGAGCTGTTTTTT
TRBV4-1	TRBJ1-6	TRBD1	.	CASSQGRGHNSPLHF	TGCGCCAGCAGCCAAGGCAGGGGGCATAATTCACCCCTCCACTTT
TRBV4-1	TRBJ1-1	.	.	CASSQATVMNTEAFF	TGCGCCAGCAGCCAGGCGACAGTCATGAACACTGAAGCTTTCTTT
TRBV6-6	TRBJ1-3	TRBD1	.	CASRGLDRGGNTIYF	TGTGCCAGCAGGGGGCTGGACAGGGGTGGAAACACCATATATTTT
TRBV5-1	TRBJ1-1	.	.	CASSSGWGDTEAFF	TGCGCCAGCAGCTCCGGGTGGGGGGACACTGAAGCTTTCTTT
TRBV23-1	TRBJ1-1	.	.	CASGRVQGGVDPMNTEAFF	TGCGCCAGCGGAAGGGTCCAGGGAGGGGTGGACCCCATGAACACTGAAGCTTTCTTT
TRBV28	TRBJ2-2	TRBD1	.	CASRKTGTGTGELFF	TGTGCCAGCAGGAAAACCGGGACAGGGACCGGGGAGCTGTTTTTT
TRBV5-4	TRBJ1-2	.	once	CASSLRGETGGYTF	TGTGCCAGCAGCTTGCGAGGGGAAACTGGGGGCTACACCTTC
TRBV5-1	TRBJ1-1	.	.	CASSSGVGNTEAFF	TGCGCCAGCAGCTCAGGGGTGGGGAACACTGAAGCTTTCTTT
TRBV11-1	TRBJ2-1	.	.	CASSLIQGNNEQFF	TGTGCCAGCAGCTTAATTCAGGGGAACAATGAGCAGTTCTTC
TRBV5-1	TRBJ1-3	.	.	CASSLSSGNTIYF	TGCGCCAGCAGCTTGAGCTCTGGAAACACCATATATTTT
TRBV27	TRBJ1-1	.	.	CASSPAGTEAFF	TGTGCCAGCAGCCCGGCGGGCACTGAAGCTTTCTTT
TRBV11-2	TRBJ2-1	TRBD2	.	CASSLISGGAYNEQFF	TGTGCCAGCAGCTTAATAAGCGGGGGGGCCTACAATGAGCAGTTCTTC
TRBV28	TRBJ2-1	TRBD2	.	CASSLPSGGVNNEQFF	TGTGCCAGCAGTTTACCTAGCGGGGGCGTTAACAATGAGCAGTTCTTC
TRBV9	TRBJ2-3	.	.	CASSVVLGGTDTQYF	TGTGCCAGCAGCGTAGTCTTGGGGGGCACAGATACGCAGTATTTT
TRBV7-3	TRBJ2-5	.	.	CASSLLSGRVETQYF	TGTGCCAGCAGCTTATTATCAGGCAGGGTGGAGACCCAGTACTTC
TRBV27	TRBJ1-2	TRBD1	.	CASSQTGPNYGYTF	TGTGCCAGCAGTCAGACAGGGCCGAACTATGGCTACACCTTC
TRBV4-3	TRBJ2-1	TRBD2	.	CASSRHPTSGVNNEQFF	TGCGCCAGCAGCCGCCATCCTACTAGCGGAGTTAACAATGAGCAGTTCTTC